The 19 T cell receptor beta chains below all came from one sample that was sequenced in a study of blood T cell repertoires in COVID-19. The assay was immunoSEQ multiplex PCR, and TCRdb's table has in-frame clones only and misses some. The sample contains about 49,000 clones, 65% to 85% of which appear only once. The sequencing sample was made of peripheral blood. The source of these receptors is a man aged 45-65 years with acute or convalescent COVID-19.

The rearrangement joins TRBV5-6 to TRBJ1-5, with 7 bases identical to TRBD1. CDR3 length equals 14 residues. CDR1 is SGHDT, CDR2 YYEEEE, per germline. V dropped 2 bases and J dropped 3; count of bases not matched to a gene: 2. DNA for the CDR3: TGTGCCAGCAGCTTAAGGGGGCCCAATCAGCCCCAGCATTTT. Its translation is CASSLRGPNQPQHF.

The CDR3 bases are TGTGCCAGCAGCTTGCCCTCCGACAGGGGCGACGAGCAGTACTTC. Protein product: CASSLPSDRGDEQYF. The chain couples TRBV5-4 to TRBJ2-7, with 8 bases that match TRBD1. V shed 1 base and J 5 bases; nucleotides not matched to a gene: 8. The CDR3 is 15 residues long. Germline assignment: CDR1 SGHNT and CDR2 YYREEE (reference sequence).

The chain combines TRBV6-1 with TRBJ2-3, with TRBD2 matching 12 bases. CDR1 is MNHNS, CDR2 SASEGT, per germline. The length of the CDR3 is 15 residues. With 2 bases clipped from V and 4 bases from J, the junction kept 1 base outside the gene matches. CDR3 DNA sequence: TGTGCCAGCAGTGAACTAGCGGGGGGGCCAGATACGCAGTATTTT. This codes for CASSELAGGPDTQYF.

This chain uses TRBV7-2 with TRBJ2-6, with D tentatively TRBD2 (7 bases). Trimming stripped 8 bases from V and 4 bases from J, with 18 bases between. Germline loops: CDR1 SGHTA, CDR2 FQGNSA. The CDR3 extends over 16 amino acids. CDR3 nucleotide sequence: TGTGCCAGCTCCCGGAGGGGGGGTACCGGGGCCAACGTCCTGACTTTC. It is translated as CASSRRGGTGANVLTF.

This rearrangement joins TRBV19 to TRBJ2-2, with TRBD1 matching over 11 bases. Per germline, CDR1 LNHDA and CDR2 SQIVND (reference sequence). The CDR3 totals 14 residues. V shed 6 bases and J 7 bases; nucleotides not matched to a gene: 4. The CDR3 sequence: CASRDRGLVGELFF. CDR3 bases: TGTGCCAGTAGGGACAGGGGGCTCGTCGGGGAGCTGTTTTTT.

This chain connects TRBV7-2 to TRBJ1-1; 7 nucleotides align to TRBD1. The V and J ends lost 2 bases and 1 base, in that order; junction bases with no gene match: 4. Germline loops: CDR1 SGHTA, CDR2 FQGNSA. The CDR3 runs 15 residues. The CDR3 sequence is CASSLRGQENTEAFF. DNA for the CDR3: TGTGCCAGCAGCTTAAGGGGGCAGGAGAACACTGAAGCTTTCTTT.

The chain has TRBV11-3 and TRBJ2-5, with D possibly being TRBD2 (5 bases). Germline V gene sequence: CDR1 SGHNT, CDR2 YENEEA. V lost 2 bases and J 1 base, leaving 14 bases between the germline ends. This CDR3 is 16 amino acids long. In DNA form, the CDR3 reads TGTGCCAGCAGCTTAAGAGGAGGAGGAGCCCAAGAGACCCAGTACTTC. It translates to CASSLRGGGAQETQYF.

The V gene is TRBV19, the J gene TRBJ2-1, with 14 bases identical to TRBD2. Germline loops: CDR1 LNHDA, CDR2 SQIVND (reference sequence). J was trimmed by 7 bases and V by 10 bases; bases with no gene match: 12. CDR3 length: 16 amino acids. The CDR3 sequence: CATSGTSGRLGNEQFF. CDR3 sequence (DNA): TGTGCCACCTCGGGGACTAGCGGGAGATTGGGGAATGAGCAGTTCTTC. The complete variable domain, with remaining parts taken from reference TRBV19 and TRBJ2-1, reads DGGITQSPKYLFRKEGQNVTLSCEQNLNHDAMYWYRQDPGQGLRLIYYSQIVNDFQKGDIAEGYSVSREKKESFPLTVTSAQKNPTAFYLCATSGTSGRLGNEQFFGPGTRLTVL.

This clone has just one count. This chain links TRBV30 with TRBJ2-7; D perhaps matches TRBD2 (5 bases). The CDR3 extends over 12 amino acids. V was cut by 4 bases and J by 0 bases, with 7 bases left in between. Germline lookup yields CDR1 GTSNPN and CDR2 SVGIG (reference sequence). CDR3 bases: TGTGCCTGGAAAGGGAGCTCCTACGAGCAGTACTTC. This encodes CAWKGSSYEQYF.

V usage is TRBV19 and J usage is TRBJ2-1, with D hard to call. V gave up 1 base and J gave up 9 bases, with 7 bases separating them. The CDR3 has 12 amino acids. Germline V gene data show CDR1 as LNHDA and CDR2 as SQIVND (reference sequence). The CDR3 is CASSIGPGEQFF. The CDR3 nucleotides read TGTGCCAGTAGTATAGGACCGGGTGAGCAGTTCTTC.

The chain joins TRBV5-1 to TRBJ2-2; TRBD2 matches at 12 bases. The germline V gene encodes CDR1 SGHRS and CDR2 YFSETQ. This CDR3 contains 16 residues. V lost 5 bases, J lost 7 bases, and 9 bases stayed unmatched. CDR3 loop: CASSPSSGGADGELFF. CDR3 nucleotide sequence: TGCGCCAGCAGTCCTTCTAGCGGGGGGGCCGACGGGGAGCTGTTTTTT.

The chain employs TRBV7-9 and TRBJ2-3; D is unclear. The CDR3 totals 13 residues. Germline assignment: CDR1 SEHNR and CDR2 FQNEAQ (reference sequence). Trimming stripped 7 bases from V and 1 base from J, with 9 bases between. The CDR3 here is CASKGVGTDTQYF. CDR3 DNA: TGTGCCAGCAAAGGAGTAGGCACAGATACGCAGTATTTT.

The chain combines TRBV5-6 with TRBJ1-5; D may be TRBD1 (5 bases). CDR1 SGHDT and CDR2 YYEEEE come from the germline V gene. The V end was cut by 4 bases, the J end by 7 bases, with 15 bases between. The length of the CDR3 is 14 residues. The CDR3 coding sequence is TGTGCCAGCAGCCGAGGTAGGGGCGGACAGCCCCAGCATTTT. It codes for CASSRGRGGQPQHF.

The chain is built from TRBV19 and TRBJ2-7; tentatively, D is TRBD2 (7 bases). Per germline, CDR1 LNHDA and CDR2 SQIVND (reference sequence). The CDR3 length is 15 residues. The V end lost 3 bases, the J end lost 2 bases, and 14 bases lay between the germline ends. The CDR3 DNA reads TGTGCCAGTAGTATTGGACTAGGGGGGACCTACGAGCAGTACTTC. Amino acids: CASSIGLGGTYEQYF.

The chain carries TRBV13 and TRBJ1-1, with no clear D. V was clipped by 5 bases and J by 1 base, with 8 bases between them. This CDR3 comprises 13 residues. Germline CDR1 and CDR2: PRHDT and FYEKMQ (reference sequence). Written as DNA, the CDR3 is TGTGCCAGCAGCCTAACAGAGAACACTGAAGCTTTCTTT. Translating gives CASSLTENTEAFF.

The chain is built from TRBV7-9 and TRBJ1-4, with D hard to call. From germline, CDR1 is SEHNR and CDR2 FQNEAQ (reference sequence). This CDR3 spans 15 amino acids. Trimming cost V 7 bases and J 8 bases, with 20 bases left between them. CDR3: CASTRNGGVGEKLFF. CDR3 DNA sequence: TGTGCCAGCACCAGAAACGGCGGGGTAGGAGAAAAACTGTTTTTT.

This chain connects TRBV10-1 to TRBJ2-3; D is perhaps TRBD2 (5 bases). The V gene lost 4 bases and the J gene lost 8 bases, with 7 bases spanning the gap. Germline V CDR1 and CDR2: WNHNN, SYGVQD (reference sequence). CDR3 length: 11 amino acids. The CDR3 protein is CASSGGSTQYF. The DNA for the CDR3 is TGCGCCAGCAGTGGAGGGTCTACGCAGTATTTT.

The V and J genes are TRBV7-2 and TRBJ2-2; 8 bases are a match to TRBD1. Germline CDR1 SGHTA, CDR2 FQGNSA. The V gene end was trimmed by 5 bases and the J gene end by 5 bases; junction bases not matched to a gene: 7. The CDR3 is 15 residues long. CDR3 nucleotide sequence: TGTGCCAGCAGCCCTGACAGGGGAGAAACCGGGGAGCTGTTTTTT. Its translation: CASSPDRGETGELFF.

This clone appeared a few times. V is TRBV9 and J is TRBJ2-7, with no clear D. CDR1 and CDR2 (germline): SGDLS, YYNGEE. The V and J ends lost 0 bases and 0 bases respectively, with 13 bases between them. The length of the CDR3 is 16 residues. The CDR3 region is CASSVVPDGHSYEQYF. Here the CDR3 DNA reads TGTGCCAGCAGCGTAGTCCCCGATGGGCACTCCTACGAGCAGTACTTC.